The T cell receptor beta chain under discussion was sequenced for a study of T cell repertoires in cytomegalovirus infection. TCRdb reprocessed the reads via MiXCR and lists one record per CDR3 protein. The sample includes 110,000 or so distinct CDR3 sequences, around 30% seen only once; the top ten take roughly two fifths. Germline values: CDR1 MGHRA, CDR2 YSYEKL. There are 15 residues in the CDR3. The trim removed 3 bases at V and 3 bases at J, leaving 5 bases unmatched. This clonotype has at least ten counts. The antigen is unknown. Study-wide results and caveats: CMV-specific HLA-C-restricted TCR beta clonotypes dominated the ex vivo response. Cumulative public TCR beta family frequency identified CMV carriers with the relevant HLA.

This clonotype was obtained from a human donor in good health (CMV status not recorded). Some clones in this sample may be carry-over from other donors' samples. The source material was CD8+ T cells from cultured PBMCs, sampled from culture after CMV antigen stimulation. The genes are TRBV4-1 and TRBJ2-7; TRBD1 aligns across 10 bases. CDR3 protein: CASSQEGQGLYEQYF. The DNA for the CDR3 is TGCGCCAGCAGCCAGGAGGGACAGGGGCTCTACGAGCAGTACTTC.